These 12 T cell receptor beta chains originate from one sample sequenced in a study of T cells after posttransplantation cyclophosphamide. Assay used: immunoSEQ multiplex PCR; TCRdb lists only in-frame clones, some missing. The sample has 2,500 to 3,000 clones; 74% are singletons. The sequencing input was PBMCs. These receptors originate from a man aged 30 to 45 with a blood cancer, CMV-positive, and with a related stem cell donor.

The chain uses TRBV7-2 and TRBJ1-6, with 9 bases aligning to TRBD1. The CDR3 loop spans 16 amino acids. V lost 5 bases, J lost 7 bases, and 9 bases stayed unmatched. Germline loops: CDR1 SGHTA, CDR2 FQGNSA. The CDR3 sequence: CASSTEFGTGNSPLHF. The CDR3 DNA follows: TGTGCCAGCAGCACGGAATTCGGGACAGGGAATTCACCCCTCCACTTT.

The gene calls are TRBV2 and TRBJ2-2; 11 nucleotides align to TRBD1. This CDR3 has 15 amino acids. V dropped 8 bases and J dropped 3; count of bases not matched to a gene: 5. The V gene's germline CDR1 is SNHLY and CDR2 FYNNEI. CDR3 loop: CASWLGQGDTGELFF. CDR3 DNA: TGTGCCAGCTGGTTGGGACAGGGGGACACCGGGGAGCTGTTTTTT.

The J gene is TRBJ1-3, the V gene TRBV5-1, with TRBD1 matching over 7 bases. Germline CDR1 and CDR2: SGHRS and YFSETQ. After removal of 4 bases from V and 2 bases from J, the junction contained 6 bases not matched to a gene. This CDR3 comprises 15 residues. CDR3 amino acids: CASSVTGEAGNTIYF. The CDR3 DNA reads TGCGCCAGCAGCGTTACAGGGGAGGCTGGAAACACCATATATTTT.

This clone was seen a handful of times. CDR3 protein: CASSEVSGRAYNEQFF. As DNA, the CDR3 is TGCGCCAGTTCGGAGGTGAGCGGGAGGGCCTACAATGAGCAGTTCTTC. The rearrangement links TRBV10-2 to TRBJ2-1; 10 nucleotides align to TRBD2. J gave up 2 bases and V 9 bases, and 10 bases lay outside the gene matches. Germline values: CDR1 WSHSY, CDR2 SAAADI. The CDR3 has 16 amino acids.

This clone was detected only a few times. The gene calls are TRBV2 and TRBJ1-3; TRBD1 matches at 7 bases. CDR1 SNHLY and CDR2 FYNNEI come from the germline V gene. This CDR3 spans 15 amino acids. V was clipped by 8 bases and J by 3 bases; unmatched bases: 10. CDR3 coding DNA: TGTGCCAGCGGCGATGGCACAGGGGATGGAAACACCATATATTTT. Translated, it gives CASGDGTGDGNTIYF.

This clone is deemed medium-sized. V and J are TRBV7-2 and TRBJ1-3; D might be TRBD1 (5 bases). The V gene's germline CDR1 is SGHTA and CDR2 FQGNSA. Trimming removed 2 bases at V and 0 bases at J, with 14 bases between. The CDR3 sequence is 17 residues long. CDR3 nucleotides: TGTGCCAGCAGCTTATATTCTGGGGCAGGCTCTGGAAACACCATATATTTT. Protein product: CASSLYSGAGSGNTIYF.

V and J are TRBV9 and TRBJ2-4; tentative D call: TRBD2 (7 bases). The V end lost 4 bases, the J end lost 9 bases, and 17 bases lay between the germline ends. The CDR3 consists of 14 residues. CDR1 and CDR2 from the germline V gene are SGDLS and YYNGEE. The CDR3 coding sequence is TGTGCCAGCAGCCGAAGGGCAGGGGAGGGCATTCAGTACTTC. It yields the protein CASSRRAGEGIQYF.

This chain connects TRBV7-9 to TRBJ1-2, with 7 bases that match TRBD1. V shed 5 bases, J shed 2 bases, and the junction held 14 bases outside the gene matches. The CDR3 length is 17 residues. Germline values: CDR1 SEHNR, CDR2 FQNEAQ (reference sequence). CDR3 sequence (DNA): TGTGCCAGCAGCGCCCGACAGGGATTAACCCTCAACTATGGCTACACCTTC. This gives the protein CASSARQGLTLNYGYTF.

The chain combines TRBV7-2 with TRBJ2-5; D not certain. In germline, CDR1 is SGHTA, CDR2 FQGNSA. The CDR3 is 16 amino acids. Deletions cut 1 base from V and 4 bases from J, with 16 bases between. The CDR3 DNA sequence: TGTGCCAGCAGCTTAGAGGTGGCCCGCGGCAGAGAGACCCAGTACTTC. Translation: CASSLEVARGRETQYF.

The chain joins TRBV10-3 to TRBJ2-3; tentatively, D is TRBD2 (6 bases). Deletions cut 0 bases from V and 2 bases from J, with 12 bases between. From germline, CDR1 is ENHRY and CDR2 SYGVKD. The CDR3 has 16 amino acids. Written as DNA, the CDR3 is TGTGCCATCAGTGAGTCGCGGGGCGGAAACACAGATACGCAGTATTTT. Translating it yields CAISESRGGNTDTQYF.

The chain couples TRBV29-1 to TRBJ2-7, with 8 positions matching TRBD2. V shed 1 base, J shed 4 bases, and the junction held 12 bases outside the gene matches. CDR3 length equals 16 residues. The germline V gene has CDR1 SQVTM and CDR2 ANQGSEA. Here the CDR3 reads CSVEGALPGGDYEQYF. The CDR3 DNA reads TGCAGCGTTGAAGGGGCCCTCCCGGGGGGGGATTACGAGCAGTACTTC.

This clone was seen more than once but under ten times. Compared with germline, one end of the junction differs, possibly owing to a read error. Other nucleotide sequences from this sample produce the same CDR3. The chain has TRBV5-8 and TRBJ2-5; 10 nucleotides agree with TRBD2. The CDR3 contains 15 residues. The germline CDR1 and CDR2 sequences are SGHTS and YDEGEE. The CDR3 DNA follows: TGCGCCAGCAGCCAAGAGGCTAGCGGGAGACAGACCCAGTACTTC. Translated: CASSQEASGRQTQYF.